This entry lists 19 T cell receptor beta chains sequenced from one sample in a study of CD8+CD57+ T cells in acquired aplastic anemia. Flow cytometry had shown expanded CD8+CD57+ cells in the patients chosen for sequencing. Genomic DNA constituted the template upon which TCR beta VDJ and CDR3 profiling was performed. TCRdb passed the reads through MiXCR, listing each CDR3 protein once. Here the sample spans fewer than 250,000 distinct CDR3 sequences, approximately 45% being singletons. The specimen sequenced was sorted CD4+, CD8+, or CD8+CD57+ T cells (not recorded which) from PBMCs. The receptors were gathered from a human donor with aplastic anemia.

A word on this clonotype: A clone one base away is much larger, so this may be a read error. The V and J genes are TRBV19 and TRBJ1-5; a possible D gene is TRBD1 (5 bases). Germline V gene lookup returns CDR1 LNHDA and CDR2 SQIVND (reference sequence). The CDR3 loop spans 18 amino acids. V was trimmed by 6 bases and J by 4 bases, leaving 25 bases between them. CDR3 protein: CASSPGVFWGGLNQPQHF. As DNA, the CDR3 is TGTGCCAGTAGCCCAGGAGTTTTCTGGGGGGGGTTGAATCAGCCCCAGCATTTT.

The chain recombines TRBV10-3 with TRBJ2-5; the D gene is possibly TRBD2 (5 bases). The CDR3 is 15 amino acids. Germline CDR1 reads ENHRY; CDR2 reads SYGVKD. V lost 2 bases and J 4 bases, leaving 14 bases between the germline ends. The CDR3 protein is CAISERAVAGETQYF. The CDR3 DNA reads TGTGCCATCAGTGAGCGCGCGGTTGCGGGAGAGACCCAGTACTTC.

The J gene is TRBJ2-7, the V gene TRBV6-2 or TRBV6-3, with a weak D call TRBD1 (6 bases). The CDR3 sequence is 14 residues long. Germline CDR1 and CDR2: MNHEY and SVGEGT. Trimming took off 2 bases at V and 3 bases at J, with 11 bases between the two ends. The CDR3 DNA reads TGTGCCAGCAGTTACGAGGGACATAGCTACGAGCAGTACTTC. This gives the protein CASSYEGHSYEQYF.

This clonotype was counted ten times or more. The rearrangement joins TRBV3-1 to TRBJ2-1; 10 bases line up with TRBD1. V shed 6 bases and J 5 bases; nucleotides not matched to a gene: 7. The V gene's germline CDR1 is LGHDT and CDR2 YNNKEL (reference sequence). The CDR3 has 15 residues. The CDR3: CASRRTGGMNNEQFF. CDR3 nucleotides: TGTGCCAGCAGACGGACAGGGGGTATGAACAATGAGCAGTTCTTC.

This clonotype was observed at least ten times. The chain joins TRBV7-3 to TRBJ1-1; no clear D. V gave up 0 bases and J gave up 4 bases, with 9 bases separating them. CDR1 and CDR2 from the germline V gene are SGHTA and FQGTGA. There are 14 residues in the CDR3. The chain's CDR3 is CASSLTGVTTEAFF. The CDR3 DNA sequence: TGTGCCAGCAGCTTAACCGGAGTGACCACTGAAGCTTTCTTT.

This clonotype showed up many times. This chain connects TRBV11-2 to TRBJ2-1; 8 bases match TRBD2. From germline, CDR1 is SGHAT and CDR2 FQNNGV. There are 15 residues in the CDR3. V was clipped by 0 bases and J by 5 bases; unmatched bases: 3. The CDR3 reads CASSLEAGADNEQFF. The CDR3, as DNA: TGTGCCAGCAGCTTAGAAGCGGGGGCTGACAATGAGCAGTTCTTC.

This clonotype came up many times. This chain links TRBV12-3 or TRBV12-4 with TRBJ1-5, with D possibly matching TRBD1 (6 bases). Trimming shortened V by 3 bases and J by 7 bases, and 13 bases separated the two germline ends. The CDR3 loop spans 14 amino acids. The CDR3 sequence is CASSFEGVRQPQHF. The DNA of the CDR3 is TGTGCCAGCAGTTTTGAGGGGGTTAGGCAGCCCCAGCATTTT.

This clonotype is labeled large (0.1 to 1%). The gene calls are TRBV7-8 and TRBJ2-7, with D possibly TRBD1 on 6 matching bases. Between the trimmed V and J ends, which lost 1 base and 7 bases, there was a span of 11 bases. The CDR3 sequence is 13 residues long. Germline V gene sequence: CDR1 SGHVS, CDR2 FQNEAQ. Written as DNA, the CDR3 is TGTGCCAGCAGCTTAGGCGGTGACAGGGAGCAGTACTTC. Translation gives CASSLGGDREQYF.

Ten or more counts support this clonotype. V usage is TRBV28 and J usage is TRBJ2-1, with 9 bases identical to TRBD2. Germline CDR1 and CDR2: MDHEN and SYDVKM. This CDR3 is 16 amino acids long. After removal of 0 bases from V and 4 bases from J, the junction contained 4 bases not matched to a gene. The CDR3 DNA reads as TGTGCCAGCAGTTTATGGGGACTAGCAGCGTACAATGAGCAGTTCTTC. Translating it yields CASSLWGLAAYNEQFF.

This clonotype was counted ten times or more. CDR3 in DNA: TGCGCCAGCAGCCAAGGGGACAGGGGGAATTCACCCCTCCACTTT. Translated, it gives CASSQGDRGNSPLHF. The chain combines TRBV4-3 with TRBJ1-6, with 11 bases fitting TRBD1. CDR1 and CDR2 (germline): LGHNA, YSLEER. CDR3 length equals 15 residues. Germline trimming cut 1 base from V and 7 bases from J; bases unmatched to any gene: 0.

Many counts were recorded for this clonotype. V usage is TRBV9 and J usage is TRBJ1-1, with D perhaps matching TRBD1 (5 bases). V gave up 0 bases and J gave up 1 base, with 13 bases separating them. The CDR3 is made up of 16 amino acids. Germline values: CDR1 SGDLS, CDR2 YYNGEE. CDR3 in amino acids: CASSVAQGGGNTEAFF. The CDR3 DNA follows: TGTGCCAGCAGCGTAGCCCAGGGAGGCGGGAACACTGAAGCTTTCTTT. Complete variable domain (other parts from reference TRBV9 and TRBJ1-1): DSGVTQTPKHLITATGQRVTLRCSPRSGDLSVYWYQQSLDQGLQFLIQYYNGEERAKGNILERFSAQQFPDLHSELNLSSLELGDSALYFCASSVAQGGGNTEAFFGQGTRLTVV.

The rearrangement joins TRBV2 to TRBJ2-5; D may be TRBD2 (6 bases). This CDR3 is built from 14 residues. Germline V lookup: CDR1 SNHLY, CDR2 FYNNEI. V was cut by 6 bases and J by 4 bases, with 15 bases left in between. CDR3 nucleotides: TGTGCCAGCAGGGGTAGACTAGGTCGAGAGACCCAGTACTTC. Translated, it gives CASRGRLGRETQYF.

The chain links TRBV7-8 to TRBJ2-3; D tentatively reads TRBD1 or TRBD2 (6 bases each). V was pared by 1 base and J by 0 bases, with 11 bases between. The CDR3 contains 16 residues. Germline CDR1 is SGHVS and CDR2 is FQNEAQ. The CDR3 bases are TGTGCCAGCAGCTTAGTTTACGGGGGCAGCACAGATACGCAGTATTTT. This encodes CASSLVYGGSTDTQYF.

The table lists this clonotype with many counts. DNA for the CDR3: TGTGCCAGCAGTGAAGGGAGGGAGTCTGGCGAGCAGTACTTC. It specifies CASSEGRESGEQYF. The chain links TRBV6-1 to TRBJ2-7; D perhaps matches TRBD2 (6 bases). The V gene's germline CDR1 is MNHNS and CDR2 SASEGT. The length of the CDR3 is 14 residues. Trimming took 1 base from V and 6 from J, leaving 13 bases between them.

The CDR3 region has the DNA TGTGCCAGCAGTCCGCGAGGGCTAGCTTTCTTT. It yields the protein CASSPRGLAFF. The chain uses TRBV25-1 and TRBJ1-1; D uncertain. Trimming left V 5 bases short and J 10 bases short, with 11 bases between. CDR3 length: 11 amino acids. Per germline, CDR1 MGHDK and CDR2 SYGVNS. The whole variable domain, filled in from reference TRBV25-1 and TRBJ1-1, reads EADIYQTPRYLVIGTGKKITLECSQTMGHDKMYWYQQDPGMELHLIHYSYGVNSTEKGDLSSESTVSRIRTEHFPLTLESARPSHTSQYLCASSPRGLAFFGQGTRLTVV.

About this clonotype itself: This sequence may be a read error, since a much larger clone differs from it by one base. This chain connects TRBV5-1 to TRBJ2-2, with TRBD1 matching 10 bases. CDR3 size: 15 residues. Per the germline V gene, CDR1 is SGHRS and CDR2 is YFSETQ. The CDR3 nucleotides are TGTGCCAGCAGCGCGGCGGGACAGGGGACCGGGGAGCTGTTTTTT. This sequence encodes CASSAAGQGTGELFF.

The chain uses TRBV30 and TRBJ1-6; no clear D. This CDR3 contains 13 residues. Trimming pared 5 bases from V and 0 bases from J, leaving 5 bases between. Germline V gene sequence: CDR1 GTSNPN, CDR2 SVGIG (reference sequence). CDR3 DNA: TGTGCCTGGCAGAGCTCCTATAATTCACCCCTCCACTTT. Translation: CAWQSSYNSPLHF.

In this sample, this clonotype turned up a few times. The chain combines TRBV6-1 with TRBJ2-7; D unclear. The CDR3 extends over 11 amino acids. Germline CDR1 and CDR2: MNHNS and SASEGT. The V and J ends lost 5 bases and 9 bases respectively, with 11 bases between them. In nucleotides, the CDR3 is TGTGCCAGCAGTACCGGGTGGGGGCAGTACTTC. This encodes CASSTGWGQYF.

On this clonotype itself: This clone may be a read error of a much larger clone one base away. The CDR3 DNA reads as TGTGCCAGCAGCCTCCGGGGACGAGGGGCCTACAATGAGCAGTTCTTC. Protein sequence: CASSLRGRGAYNEQFF. J is TRBJ2-1 and V is TRBV14; D is possibly TRBD1 or TRBD2 (5 bases each). The CDR3 is made up of 16 amino acids. Germline V gene sequence: CDR1 SGHDN, CDR2 FVKESK. The ends were cut back, 4 bases at V and 2 bases at J, with 15 bases in the middle.